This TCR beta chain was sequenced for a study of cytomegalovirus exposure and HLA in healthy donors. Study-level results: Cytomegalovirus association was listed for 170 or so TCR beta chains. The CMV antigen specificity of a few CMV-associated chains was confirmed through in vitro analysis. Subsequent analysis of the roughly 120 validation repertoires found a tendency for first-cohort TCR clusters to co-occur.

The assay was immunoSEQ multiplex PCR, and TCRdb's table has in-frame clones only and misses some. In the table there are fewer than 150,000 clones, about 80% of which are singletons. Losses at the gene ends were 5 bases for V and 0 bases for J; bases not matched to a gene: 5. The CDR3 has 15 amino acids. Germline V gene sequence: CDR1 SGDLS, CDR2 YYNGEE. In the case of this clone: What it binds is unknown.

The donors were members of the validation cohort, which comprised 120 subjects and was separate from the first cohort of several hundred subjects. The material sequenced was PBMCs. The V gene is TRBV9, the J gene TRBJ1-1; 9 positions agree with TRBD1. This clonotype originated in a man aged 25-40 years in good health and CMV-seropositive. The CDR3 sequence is CASRSGTGLNTEAFF. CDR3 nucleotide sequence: TGTGCCAGCAGATCCGGGACAGGGCTGAACACTGAAGCTTTCTTT.